Listed below are T cell receptor beta chains from one sample, sequenced in a study of OX40 agonist ivuxolimab in advanced cancers. The data were produced by immunoSEQ multiplex PCR, yet TCRdb's version contains in-frame clones alone and is incomplete. Here the sample spans around 51,000 clones, about four fifths being singletons. The sequences come from CD4+ or CD8+ T cells sorted from blood, collected in a trial of the OX40 agonist ivuxolimab. Every receptor here comes from an adult with an advanced solid tumor such as melanoma, head and neck, liver or kidney cancer. Each CDR3 is given with its conserved first and last residue. D genes are given only for firm matches. Clone size is stated in some rows and not others, as once, few, many or a class when expanded.

clone size	CDR3 length	D gene	V gene	J gene	CDR3 DNA	CDR3 protein
-	13	-	TRBV25-1	TRBJ1-5	TGTGCCAGCAGCCGAGGAGGCAATCAGCCCCAGCATTTT	CASSRGGNQPQHF
-	19	TRBD2	TRBV19	TRBJ2-7	TGTGCCACCAGTATTCCCCGTGGACTAGCGGACTCCAGCTCCTACGAGCAGTACTTC	CATSIPRGLADSSSYEQYF
-	15	TRBD2	TRBV9	TRBJ2-2	TGTGCCAGCAGCGCGACGACTAGCGGGGGCGGGGAGCTGTTTTTT	CASSATTSGGGELFF
-	13	TRBD1	TRBV2	TRBJ1-2	TGTGCCAGCAGGGCCGGGACAGGGGGAGGCTACACCTTC	CASRAGTGGGYTF
once	15	-	TRBV5-6	TRBJ1-5	TGTGCCAGCAGCTTGGGGGGAGGGGTCGGACAGCCCCAGCATTTT	CASSLGGGVGQPQHF
-	12	-	TRBV5-4	TRBJ2-7	TGTGCCAGCAGCTTGCACGGCTACGAGCAGTACTTC	CASSLHGYEQYF
once	15	-	TRBV7-2	TRBJ1-1	TGTGCCAGCAGTAATGGGGTCCTAAAGAACACTGAAGCTTTCTTT	CASSNGVLKNTEAFF
-	16	TRBD1	TRBV7-9	TRBJ1-6	TGTGCCAGCAGCTTAAATGCGGGACAGGGTACGCCACCCCTCCACTTT	CASSLNAGQGTPPLHF
-	15	-	TRBV6-5	TRBJ1-5	TGTGCCAGCAGTTACTCCATAGGGGTGGATCAGCCCCAGCATTTT	CASSYSIGVDQPQHF
-	15	TRBD1	TRBV7-9	TRBJ2-1	TGTGCCAGCAGCTTGACAGGGGCCCCAACCAATGAGCAGTTCTTC	CASSLTGAPTNEQFF
-	13	-	TRBV2	TRBJ2-1	TGTGCCAGCAGTGAAGAGGGTAGGGGGAGACAGTTCTTC	CASSEEGRGRQFF